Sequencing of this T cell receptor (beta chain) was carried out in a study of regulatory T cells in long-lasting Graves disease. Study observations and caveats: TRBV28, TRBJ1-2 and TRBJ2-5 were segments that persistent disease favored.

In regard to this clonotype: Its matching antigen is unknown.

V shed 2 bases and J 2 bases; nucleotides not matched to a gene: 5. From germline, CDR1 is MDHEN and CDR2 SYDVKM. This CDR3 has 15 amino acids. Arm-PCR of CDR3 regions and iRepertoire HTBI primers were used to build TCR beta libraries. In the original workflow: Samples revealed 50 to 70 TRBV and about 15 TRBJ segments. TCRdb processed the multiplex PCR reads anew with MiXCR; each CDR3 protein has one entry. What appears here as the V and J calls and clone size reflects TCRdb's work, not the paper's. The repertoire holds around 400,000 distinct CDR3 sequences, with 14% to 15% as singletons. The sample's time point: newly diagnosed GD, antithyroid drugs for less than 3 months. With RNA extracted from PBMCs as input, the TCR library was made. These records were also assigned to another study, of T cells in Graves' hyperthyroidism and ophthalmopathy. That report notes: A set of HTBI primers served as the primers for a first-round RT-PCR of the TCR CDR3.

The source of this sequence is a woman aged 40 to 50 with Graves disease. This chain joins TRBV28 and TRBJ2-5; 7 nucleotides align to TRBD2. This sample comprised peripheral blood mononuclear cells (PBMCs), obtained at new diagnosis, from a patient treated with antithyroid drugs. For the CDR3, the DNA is TGTGCCAGCAGTTTAAGGGAGGGGCAGCAAGAGACCCAGTACTTC. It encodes CASSLREGQQETQYF.